This TCR beta chain was retrieved from a study of blood T cell repertoires in COVID-19. Study overall: PBMCs, B-cell-depleted T cells, or T cells provided the cDNA or gDNA that made up the material.

Original methodology: Cell counts per sample came from amplifying reference gene primers. TCRdb keeps only in-frame clones here, not all; method: immunoSEQ multiplex PCR. V, J and clone size are taken as reported in that table, and D and trimming were inferred from the DNA itself. There are 280,000 or so clones in the sample; around 91% occur only once, and roughly 1.6% lies in the top ten. The CDR3 is 13 amino acids. Germline V gene lookup returns CDR1 MDHEN and CDR2 SYDVKM. V lost 7 bases to trimming and J lost 14 bases; unmatched junction nucleotides: 12. Across about two dozen US areas, participants ranged in age from about 18 to 100 years. Cohort placement rested on clinical history that participants reported themselves.

The rearrangement links TRBV28 to TRBJ1-1; 11 bases are shared with TRBD1. The source of this sequence is a woman aged 18-30 years with acute COVID-19. The sample consisted of PBMCs or T cells enriched from blood (not recorded which). The CDR3: CASTQRGDRGWFF. The CDR3 DNA reads as TGTGCCAGCACCCAAAGAGGGGACAGGGGGTGGTTCTTT.